Shown below are 21 T cell receptor beta chains from a single sample sequenced in a study of blood T cell repertoires in COVID-19. The assay was immunoSEQ multiplex PCR, and TCRdb's table has in-frame clones only and misses some. In the table there are nearly 350,000 clones, around nine tenths of which are singletons. Sequences were obtained from peripheral blood. All receptors come from a woman younger than 35 who had recovered from COVID-19.

The V gene is TRBV5-1, the J gene TRBJ2-1; TRBD2 aligns across 14 bases. J lost 6 bases, V lost 4 bases, and 15 bases had no gene match. The germline V gene has CDR1 SGHRS and CDR2 YFSETQ. This CDR3 has 19 residues. The CDR3 bases are TGCGCCAGCAGCACTCGAATCTCTGCGACTAGCGGGAGGGGCAATGAGCAGTTCTTC. It translates to CASSTRISATSGRGNEQFF.

This clone was seen a few times. A junction boundary mismatches the germline segment, possibly from a read error. The V gene is TRBV3-1 (or the pseudogene TRBV3-2), the J gene TRBJ1-2; D gene uncertain. The germline V gene encodes CDR1 LGHDT and CDR2 YNNKEL (reference sequence). The CDR3 contains 13 residues. The CDR3 nucleotides are TGTGCCAGCAGCCAACCCCGGGAGAGCCCAAAGCTCTTC. Translating it yields CASSQPRESPKLF.

CDR3 sequence: CASRKTGYGYTF. Here the CDR3 DNA reads TGTGCCAGCAGGAAGACTGGCTATGGCTACACCTTC. The rearrangement links TRBV27 to TRBJ1-2; D not certain. CDR3 length: 12 residues. The germline V gene encodes CDR1 MNHEY and CDR2 SMNVEV (reference sequence). The V end was cut by 6 bases, the J end by 4 bases, with 9 bases between.

CDR3 nucleotide sequence: TGTGCCACCAGTGGGGCTAGCGGGAAGGGTACAGATACGCAGTATTTT. Encoded protein: CATSGASGKGTDTQYF. The chain is built from TRBV24-1 and TRBJ2-3; 9 bases are a match to TRBD2. The V gene end was trimmed by 5 bases and the J gene end by 3 bases; junction bases not matched to a gene: 8. Germline-derived CDR1 and CDR2 are KGHDR and SFDVKD. This CDR3 contains 16 residues.

V is TRBV4-1 and J is TRBJ2-3; TRBD2 aligns across 13 bases. Trimming cost V 0 bases and J 4 bases; bases outside gene matches: 7. The CDR3 consists of 18 residues. Germline assignment: CDR1 MGHRA and CDR2 YSYEKL. In nucleotides, the CDR3 is TGCGCCAGCAGCCAAGAAATACTAGCGGGAGGGAGCCCAGATACGCAGTATTTT. Translation: CASSQEILAGGSPDTQYF.

The chain links TRBV5-1 to TRBJ1-1; maybe TRBD1 (5 bases). The CDR3 consists of 15 residues. Trimming took off 6 bases at V and 3 bases at J, with 18 bases between the two ends. Germline V CDR1 and CDR2: SGHRS, YFSETQ. The CDR3 region is CASTRGTAGYTEAFF. CDR3 nucleotides: TGCGCCAGCACCCGGGGGACGGCTGGCTACACTGAAGCTTTCTTT.

The chain couples TRBV13 to TRBJ2-3, with TRBD2 matching 13 bases. In germline, CDR1 is PRHDT, CDR2 FYEKMQ (reference sequence). The length of the CDR3 is 18 residues. Unmatched junction bases numbered 12, after V lost 5 bases and J lost 4 bases. The chain's CDR3 is CASSRTSGRVRSADTQYF. Written as DNA, the CDR3 is TGTGCCAGCAGCCGCACTAGCGGGAGGGTACGGTCGGCAGATACGCAGTATTTT.

V and J are TRBV5-1 and TRBJ2-1, with 7 bases identical to TRBD2. Germline CDR1 is SGHRS and CDR2 is YFSETQ. This CDR3 is built from 15 residues. The ends lost 3 bases at V and 5 bases at J; junction bases unmatched: 8. The CDR3 sequence is CASSSGTTPDNEQFF. As DNA, the CDR3 is TGCGCCAGCAGCTCCGGGACTACCCCGGACAATGAGCAGTTCTTC. The whole variable domain, remainder taken from reference TRBV5-1 and TRBJ2-1, is KAGVTQTPRYLIKTRGQQVTLSCSPISGHRSVSWYQQTPGQGLQFLFEYFSETQRNKGNFPGRFSGRQFSNSRSEMNVSTLELGDSALYLCASSSGTTPDNEQFFGPGTRLTVL.

This chain connects TRBV18 to TRBJ2-4; D gene uncertain. The CDR3 sequence is 14 residues long. The germline V gene has CDR1 KGHSH and CDR2 LQKENI. V was clipped by 6 bases and J by 1 base, with 10 bases between them. CDR3 sequence (DNA): TGTGCCAGCTCCTACCTTAGCGCCAAAAACATTCAGTACTTC. Encoded protein: CASSYLSAKNIQYF.

The V call is TRBV18, the J call TRBJ2-3, with TRBD2 identical over 12 bases. With V trimmed by 6 bases and J by 6 bases, 16 bases remained unmatched. The CDR3 runs 18 residues. Germline CDR1 and CDR2: KGHSH and LQKENI. The CDR3 is CASSPGLAGLAYFDTQYF. The CDR3 DNA is TGTGCCAGCTCCCCGGGACTAGCGGGCTTGGCCTATTTCGATACGCAGTATTTT.

The gene calls are TRBV30 and TRBJ2-1, with 8 bases lining up with TRBD2. The V gene end was trimmed by 5 bases and the J gene end by 7 bases; junction bases not matched to a gene: 7. Germline V gene sequence: CDR1 GTSNPN, CDR2 SVGIG (reference sequence). CDR3 length: 13 amino acids. This CDR3 reads CAWEAGVLNEQFF. CDR3 DNA: TGTGCCTGGGAAGCGGGAGTATTAAATGAGCAGTTCTTC.

This chain links TRBV20-1 with TRBJ1-4; D ambiguous. The CDR3 covers 11 residues. Looked up from germline, CDR1 is DFQATT and CDR2 is SNEGSKA (reference sequence). V was trimmed by 6 bases and J by 4 bases, leaving 6 bases between them. The CDR3 DNA reads as TGCAGTGCCAGGAATAATGAAAAACTGTTTTTT. Translating it yields CSARNNEKLFF.

The rearrangement joins TRBV27 to TRBJ1-2, with D maybe TRBD1 (5 bases). CDR3 length: 15 residues. The germline V gene encodes CDR1 MNHEY and CDR2 SMNVEV (reference sequence). V was pared by 2 bases and J by 0 bases, with 10 bases between. This CDR3 reads CASSLGGTPNYGYTF. CDR3 DNA: TGTGCCAGCAGTTTAGGCGGGACTCCTAACTATGGCTACACCTTC.

This rearrangement joins TRBV5-1 to TRBJ2-2; D might be TRBD2 (5 bases). Germline lookup yields CDR1 SGHRS and CDR2 YFSETQ. Deletions cut 0 bases from V and 6 bases from J, with 12 bases between. This CDR3 spans 15 amino acids. The CDR3 DNA follows: TGCGCCAGCAGCTTGGAACTCCCCGGGGCCGGGGAGCTGTTTTTT. Translation: CASSLELPGAGELFF.

The chain is built from TRBV5-5 and TRBJ2-3; no definite D call. This CDR3 contains 13 residues. The ends were cut back, 3 bases at V and 6 bases at J, with 11 bases in the middle. Germline CDR1 and CDR2: SGHKS and YYEKEE (reference sequence). CDR3 in amino acids: CASSYSPYDTQYF. For the CDR3, the DNA is TGTGCCAGCAGCTATTCTCCCTACGATACGCAGTATTTT. Complete variable domain (other parts from reference TRBV5-5 and TRBJ2-3): DAGVTQSPTHLIKTRGQQVTLRCSPISGHKSVSWYQQVLGQGPQFIFQYYEKEERGRGNFPDRFSARQFPNYSSELNVNALLLGDSALYLCASSYSPYDTQYFGPGTRLTVL.

The V gene is TRBV27, the J gene TRBJ2-2, with D possibly being TRBD1 (6 bases). The CDR3 contains 15 residues. Germline lookup yields CDR1 MNHEY and CDR2 SMNVEV (reference sequence). The V end was cut by 3 bases, the J end by 2 bases, with 10 bases between. This chain's CDR3 is CASSFSGANTGELFF. DNA of the CDR3: TGTGCCAGCAGTTTTTCAGGGGCCAACACCGGGGAGCTGTTTTTT.

V is TRBV25-1 and J is TRBJ2-1, with TRBD2 matching 11 bases. V lost 4 bases and J lost 4; bases outside the gene matches: 6. Looked up from germline, CDR1 is MGHDK and CDR2 is SYGVNS. The CDR3 spans 16 residues. CDR3 DNA sequence: TGTGCCAGCAGTGCTACGACTAGCGGGGCATACAATGAGCAGTTCTTC. Protein product: CASSATTSGAYNEQFF. Combining the CDR3 with reference TRBV25-1 and TRBJ2-1 gives the whole variable domain EADIYQTPRYLVIGTGKKITLECSQTMGHDKMYWYQQDPGMELHLIHYSYGVNSTEKGDLSSESTVSRIRTEHFPLTLESARPSHTSQYLCASSATTSGAYNEQFFGPGTRLTVL.

The chain uses TRBV7-2 and TRBJ2-2, with TRBD2 matching 16 bases. CDR1 is SGHTA, CDR2 FQGNSA, per germline. The V gene end was trimmed by 5 bases and the J gene end by 2 bases; junction bases not matched to a gene: 8. CDR3 length: 19 amino acids. The CDR3 loop reads CASSRAGTSGRGNTGELFF. CDR3 DNA sequence: TGTGCCAGCAGCCGTGCCGGGACTAGCGGGAGGGGAAACACCGGGGAGCTGTTTTTT.

The rearrangement links TRBV6-5 to TRBJ1-6; D is ambiguous. V lost 2 bases and J lost 8, with 7 bases in between. Germline loops: CDR1 MNHEY, CDR2 SVGAGI. The CDR3 length is 13 residues. The CDR3 here is CASSYIGDSPLHF. The CDR3 DNA reads as TGTGCCAGCAGTTACATCGGGGATTCACCCCTCCACTTT.

This sequence joins TRBV4-1 and TRBJ1-2; the match to TRBD1 covers 8 bases. The J segment lost 8 bases and the V segment lost 3 bases, leaving 8 bases of the junction unmatched. Per the germline V gene, CDR1 is MGHRA and CDR2 is YSYEKL. The CDR3 totals 14 residues. This CDR3 reads CASSQVGQGGGYTF. The DNA of the CDR3 is TGCGCCAGCAGCCAGGTTGGACAGGGAGGCGGCTACACCTTC.

The chain recombines TRBV5-4 with TRBJ2-7, with 8 bases identical to TRBD2. V gave up 4 bases and J gave up 5 bases; unmatched junction bases: 8. This CDR3 contains 14 residues. Germline V CDR1 and CDR2: SGHNT, YYREEE (reference sequence). This CDR3 reads CASSIDSGINEQYV. The CDR3 coding sequence is TGTGCCAGCAGCATTGATAGCGGGATAAACGAGCAGTACGTC.